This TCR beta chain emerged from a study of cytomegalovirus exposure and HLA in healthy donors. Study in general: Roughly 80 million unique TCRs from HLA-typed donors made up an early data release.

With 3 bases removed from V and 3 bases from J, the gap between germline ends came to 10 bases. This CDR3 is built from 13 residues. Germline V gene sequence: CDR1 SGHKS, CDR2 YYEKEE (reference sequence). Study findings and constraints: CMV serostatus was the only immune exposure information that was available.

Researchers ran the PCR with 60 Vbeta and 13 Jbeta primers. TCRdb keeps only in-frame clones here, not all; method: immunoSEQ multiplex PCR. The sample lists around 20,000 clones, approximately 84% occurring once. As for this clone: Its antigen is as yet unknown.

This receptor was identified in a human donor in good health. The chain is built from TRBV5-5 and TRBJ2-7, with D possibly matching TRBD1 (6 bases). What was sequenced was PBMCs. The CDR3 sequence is CASSWTADYEQYF. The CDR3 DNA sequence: TGTGCCAGCAGCTGGACAGCCGACTACGAGCAGTACTTC.